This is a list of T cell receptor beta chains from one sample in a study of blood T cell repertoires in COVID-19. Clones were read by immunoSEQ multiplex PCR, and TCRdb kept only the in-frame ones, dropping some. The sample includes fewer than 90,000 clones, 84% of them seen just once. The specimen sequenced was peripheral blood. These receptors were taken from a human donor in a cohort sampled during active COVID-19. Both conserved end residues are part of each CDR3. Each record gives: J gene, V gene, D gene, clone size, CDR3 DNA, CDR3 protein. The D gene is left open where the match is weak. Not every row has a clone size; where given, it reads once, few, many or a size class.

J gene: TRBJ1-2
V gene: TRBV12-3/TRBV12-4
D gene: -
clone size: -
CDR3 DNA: TGTGCCAGCAGTTTAACAGGGAAGGATGGCTACACCTTC
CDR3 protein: CASSLTGKDGYTF

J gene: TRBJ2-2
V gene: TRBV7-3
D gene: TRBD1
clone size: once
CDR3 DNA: TGTGCCAGCAGCCCAGGGACAGGGACGTGGGCCGGGGAGCTGTTTTTT
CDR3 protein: CASSPGTGTWAGELFF

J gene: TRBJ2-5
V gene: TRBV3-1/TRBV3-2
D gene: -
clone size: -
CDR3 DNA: TGTGCCAGCAGCACCCGGGCGGGGAACCAAAAGACCCAGTACTTC
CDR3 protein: CASSTRAGNQKTQYF

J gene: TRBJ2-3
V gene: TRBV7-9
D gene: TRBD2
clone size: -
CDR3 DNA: TGTGCCAGTCGGAGAGCGGGGGAGACAGATACGCAGTATTTT
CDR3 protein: CASRRAGETDTQYF

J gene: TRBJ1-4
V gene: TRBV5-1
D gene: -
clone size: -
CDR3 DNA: TGCGCCAGCAGCTTGGAGGCAGGGGACGAAAAACTGTTTTTT
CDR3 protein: CASSLEAGDEKLFF

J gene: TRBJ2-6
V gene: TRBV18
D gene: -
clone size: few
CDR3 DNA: TGTGCCAGCTCTCTTTCTGGGGCCAACGTCCTGACTTTC
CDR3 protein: CASSLSGANVLTF

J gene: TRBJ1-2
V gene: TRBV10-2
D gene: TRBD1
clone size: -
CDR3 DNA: TGCGCCAGCAGTGGGGGGACAGCGACCCTGACCTTC
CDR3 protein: CASSGGTATLTF

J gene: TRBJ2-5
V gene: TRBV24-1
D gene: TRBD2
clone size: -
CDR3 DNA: TGTGCCACCAGTGATTCCGGACTAGCGGGAGGGCCAGAAGAGACCCAGTACTTC
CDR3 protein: CATSDSGLAGGPEETQYF

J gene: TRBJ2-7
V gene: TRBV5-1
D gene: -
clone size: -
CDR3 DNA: TGCGCCAGCAGCAATCAGGGGAATTCGTACGAGCAGTACTTC
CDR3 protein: CASSNQGNSYEQYF

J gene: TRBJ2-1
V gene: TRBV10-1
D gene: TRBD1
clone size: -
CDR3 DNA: TGCGCCAGCTCGGGGACAGGGAGGAATGAGCAGTTCTTC
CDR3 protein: CASSGTGRNEQFF

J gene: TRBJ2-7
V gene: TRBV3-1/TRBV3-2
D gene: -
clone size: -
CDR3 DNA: TGTGCCAGCAGCCAAGGCAGGGGCCACGAGCAGTACTTC
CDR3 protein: CASSQGRGHEQYF

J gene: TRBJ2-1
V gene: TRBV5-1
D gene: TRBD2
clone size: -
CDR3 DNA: TGCGCCAGCAGCGGAGGGACTAGCGGGGGGGCCAGTGAGCAGTTCTTC
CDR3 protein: CASSGGTSGGASEQFF

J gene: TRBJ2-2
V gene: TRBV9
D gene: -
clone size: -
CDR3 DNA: TGTGCCAGCAGCGTAGCTCCGAGCACCGGGGAGCTGTTTTTT
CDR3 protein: CASSVAPSTGELFF

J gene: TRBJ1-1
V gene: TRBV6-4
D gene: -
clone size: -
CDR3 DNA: TGTGCCAGCAGTGGACAGGTGGGAACTGAAGCTTTCTTT
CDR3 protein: CASSGQVGTEAFF

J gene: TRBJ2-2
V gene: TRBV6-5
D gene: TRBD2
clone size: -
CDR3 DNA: TGTGCCAGCCCCAGAGCGGGGTCCAGGGAGCTGTTTTTT
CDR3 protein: CASPRAGSRELFF

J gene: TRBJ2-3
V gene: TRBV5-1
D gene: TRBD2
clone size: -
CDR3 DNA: TGCGCCAGCAGCTTGGCCCTAGCGGGCCGAATCACAGATACGCAGTATTTT
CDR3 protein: CASSLALAGRITDTQYF

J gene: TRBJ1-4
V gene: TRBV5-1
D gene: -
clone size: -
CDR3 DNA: TGCGCCAGCAGGGGAGGGACAATCGCTAATGAAAAACTGTTTTTT
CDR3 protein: CASRGGTIANEKLFF

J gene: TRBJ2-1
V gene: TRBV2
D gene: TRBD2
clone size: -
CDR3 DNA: TGTGCCAGCAGCTATCCGGGACTAGCGGGAAATGAGCAGTTCTTC
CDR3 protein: CASSYPGLAGNEQFF

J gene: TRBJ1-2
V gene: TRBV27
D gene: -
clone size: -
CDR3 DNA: TGTGCCAGCAGTTTTTCGGCTATGCAGGCTAACTATGGCTACACCTTC
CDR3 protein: CASSFSAMQANYGYTF

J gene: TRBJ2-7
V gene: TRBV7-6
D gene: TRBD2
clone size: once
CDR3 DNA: TGTGCCAGCAGCCCCCAGGGCGGAGAGCGGGGGGGCCGCTACGAGCAGTACTTC
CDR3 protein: CASSPQGGERGGRYEQYF

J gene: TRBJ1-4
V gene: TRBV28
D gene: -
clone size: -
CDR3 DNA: TGTGCCAGCAGCCACGGGCGGGCGACGGAAAAACTGTTTTTT
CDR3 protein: CASSHGRATEKLFF

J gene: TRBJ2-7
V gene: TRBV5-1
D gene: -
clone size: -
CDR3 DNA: TGCGCCAGCAGCTTGGACTATTTCTCCTACGAGCAGTACTTC
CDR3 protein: CASSLDYFSYEQYF

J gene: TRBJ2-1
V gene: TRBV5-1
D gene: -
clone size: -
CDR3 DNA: TGCGCCAGCAGCTTGGGTAGTAGCGGTAACTTCGCGGGGCAGTTCTTC
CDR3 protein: CASSLGSSGNFAGQFF

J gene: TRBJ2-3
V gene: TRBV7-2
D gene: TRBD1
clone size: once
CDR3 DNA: TGTGCCAGCAGCCCACGACAGGGGGCGGTGGATACGCAGTATTTT
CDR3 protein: CASSPRQGAVDTQYF

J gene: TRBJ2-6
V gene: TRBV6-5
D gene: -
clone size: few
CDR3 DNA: TGTGCCAGCAGCGTCATAGCTGGGGCCAACGTCCTGACTTTC
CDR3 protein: CASSVIAGANVLTF

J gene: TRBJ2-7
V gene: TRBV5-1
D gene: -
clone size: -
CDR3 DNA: TGCGCCAGCAGCTTTAGCGGTAGCTCCTACGAGCAGTACTTC
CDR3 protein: CASSFSGSSYEQYF

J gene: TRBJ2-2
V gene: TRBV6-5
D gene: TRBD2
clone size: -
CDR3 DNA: TGTGCCAGCAGCGGACTAGCGCTAGGGACCGGGGAGCTGTTTTTT
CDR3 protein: CASSGLALGTGELFF

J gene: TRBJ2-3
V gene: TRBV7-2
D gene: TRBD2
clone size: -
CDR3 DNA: TGTGCCAGCAGCCGGACTAGCGGGGGGGATACGCAGTATTTT
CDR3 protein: CASSRTSGGDTQYF

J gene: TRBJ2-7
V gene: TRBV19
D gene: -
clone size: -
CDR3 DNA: TGTGCCAGTAGCTCAAAAAAGGGGATGGGTCTCTACGAGCAGTACTTC
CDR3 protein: CASSSKKGMGLYEQYF

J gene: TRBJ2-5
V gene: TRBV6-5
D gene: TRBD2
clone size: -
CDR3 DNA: TGTGCCAGCCTACCCATCCAGGCGGGGGTGAAGACCCAGTACTTC
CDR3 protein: CASLPIQAGVKTQYF

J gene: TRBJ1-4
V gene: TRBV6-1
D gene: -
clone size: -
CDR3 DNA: TGTGCCAGCAGTGACAGCGGCCGGGGGGAAAAACTGTTTTTT
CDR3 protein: CASSDSGRGEKLFF